The 8 T cell receptor beta chains given below trace back to one sample, sequenced in a study of shared clonotypes between healthy human individuals. Method: immunoSEQ multiplex PCR; TCRdb's copy keeps in-frame clones and lacks some. Among about half a million clones listed, approximately 80% were seen once. Input material: PBMCs. The receptor set was obtained from a woman between 40 and 55 years old in good health. Some clones in this sample may be carry-over from other donors' samples.

This clone is a singleton in its sample. The chain combines TRBV6-1 with TRBJ2-1; 12 nucleotides match TRBD2. The CDR3 consists of 16 residues. V shed 4 bases and J 6 bases; nucleotides not matched to a gene: 7. Germline assignment: CDR1 MNHNS and CDR2 SASEGT. CDR3 sequence (DNA): TGTGCCAGCAGTGGATCCGGACTAGCGGGATCCAATGAGCAGTTCTTC. It codes for CASSGSGLAGSNEQFF.

This clone was seen a single time. This chain connects TRBV7-6 to TRBJ2-1; D not resolved. The CDR3 loop spans 13 amino acids. Germline values: CDR1 SGHVS, CDR2 FNYEAQ. V lost 3 bases, J lost 3 bases, and 6 bases lay in between. In DNA, the CDR3 is TGTGCCAGCAGCTTCCGACTCTACAATGAGCAGTTCTTC. This codes for CASSFRLYNEQFF.

As regards this clone: With only one base between it and a far larger clone, this is likely a read error. V and J are TRBV28 and TRBJ1-2; 7 positions agree with TRBD1. The CDR3 has 15 amino acids. In germline, CDR1 is MDHEN, CDR2 SYDVKM. The V segment lost 3 bases and the J segment 2 bases; nucleotides outside the gene matches: 6. Here the CDR3 DNA reads TGTGCCAGCAGTTTCGGGGCAGGGGGAAACTATGGCTACACCTTC. It specifies CASSFGAGGNYGYTF.

The chain recombines TRBV5-1 with TRBJ1-5; D is unresolved. The V end lost 2 bases, the J end lost 2 bases, and 11 bases lay between the germline ends. Germline-derived CDR1 and CDR2 are SGHRS and YFSETQ. The CDR3 length is 15 residues. This CDR3 is CASSLNGLGNQPQHF. The CDR3 region has the DNA TGCGCCAGCAGCTTAAATGGGTTAGGCAATCAGCCCCAGCATTTT.

This chain links TRBV29-1 with TRBJ2-7; tentatively, D is TRBD2 (7 bases). Germline CDR1 SQVTM, CDR2 ANQGSEA. V was cut by 7 bases and J by 2 bases, with 15 bases left in between. This CDR3 is built from 13 residues. The CDR3 sequence: CSALGGPTYEQYF. The DNA for the CDR3 is TGCAGCGCCCTCGGGGGGCCCACCTACGAGCAGTACTTC.

V usage is TRBV19 and J usage is TRBJ1-2, with D uncertain. This CDR3 region has 14 residues. Trimming removed 7 bases from V and 4 bases from J, with 16 bases in between. Germline CDR1 is LNHDA and CDR2 is SQIVND (reference sequence). CDR3 region: CASTSGVGAYGYTF. The CDR3 DNA sequence: TGTGCCAGTACCTCCGGAGTAGGTGCCTATGGCTACACCTTC.

The genes are TRBV6-4 and TRBJ2-1; D is perhaps TRBD2 (6 bases). V dropped 6 bases and J dropped 0 bases, with 12 bases sitting between them. This CDR3 is built from 15 residues. CDR1 is MRHNA, CDR2 SNTAGT, per germline. The chain's CDR3 is CASRRRGGSYNEQFF. The CDR3 coding sequence is TGTGCCAGCAGGCGGCGGGGAGGCTCCTACAATGAGCAGTTCTTC.

The chain recombines TRBV19 with TRBJ1-4; D unresolved. Trimming removed 5 bases at V and 4 bases at J, with 14 bases between. CDR1 is LNHDA and CDR2 is SQIVND in the germline V gene (reference sequence). The length of the CDR3 is 15 residues. The CDR3 DNA reads as TGTGCCAGTAGTGATGAAGGACGGGGTAATGAAAAACTGTTTTTT. As protein: CASSDEGRGNEKLFF.